This is a list of T cell receptor beta chains from one sample in a study of vaccination effects on CD4 cells after COVID-19. Clones were read by immunoSEQ multiplex PCR, and TCRdb kept only the in-frame ones, dropping some. The table includes 25,000 to 35,000 clones, around 70% detected once. Their target antigens are unknown. The sequencing used CD4+ T cells from PBMCs cultured with SARS-CoV-2 spike peptides, collected before COVID-19 vaccination. The receptors were sampled from a human donor who received a COVID-19 vaccine. CDR3s include the opening cysteine and the closing phenylalanine or tryptophan. D genes are given only for firm matches. Part of the rows lack a size; the others show once, few, many or a class for expanded clones.

J gene | V gene | D gene | clone size | CDR3 DNA | CDR3 protein
TRBJ2-7 | TRBV9 | . | few | TGTGCCAGCAGCGTAGACGGTCTCTACGAGCAGTACTTC | CASSVDGLYEQYF
TRBJ1-4 | TRBV29-1 | . | . | TGCAGCGTTTCAGGCGGTCGGGGAAAACTGTTTTTT | CSVSGGRGKLFF
TRBJ1-1 | TRBV5-8 | . | . | TGTGCCAGCACCCTGGGGGGTTTCATGAACACTGAAGCTTTCTTT | CASTLGGFMNTEAFF
TRBJ1-4 | TRBV4-1 | TRBD1 | . | TGCGCCAGCAGCCAAGATGGGGGGGTCGGACAGGGACTGGGAACTAATGAAAAACTGTTTTTT | CASSQDGGVGQGLGTNEKLFF
TRBJ2-3 | TRBV6-1 | . | . | TGTGCCAGCAGTGAAACCCGCACAGATACGCAGTATTTT | CASSETRTDTQYF
TRBJ2-2 | TRBV6-4 | TRBD1 | few | TGTGCCAGCAGTGACAGACTTCGGACAGGGTCGAACACCGGGGAGCTGTTTTTT | CASSDRLRTGSNTGELFF
TRBJ2-5 | TRBV9 | TRBD2 | . | TGTGCCAGCAGCGCCGGACTAGTTGAGGGAGAGACCCAGTACTTC | CASSAGLVEGETQYF
TRBJ1-1 | TRBV13 | . | few | TGTGCCAGCGGGACATTGAACACTGAAGCTTTCTTT | CASGTLNTEAFF
TRBJ1-2 | TRBV5-4 | TRBD1 | . | TGTGCCAGCAGCTACCTCAGGGGGCATGGCTACACCTTC | CASSYLRGHGYTF
TRBJ1-2 | TRBV3-1/TRBV3-2 | . | . | TGTGCCAGCAGCCCACAGCTGTACAGGGAGGTGAACGGCTACACCTTC | CASSPQLYREVNGYTF
TRBJ2-4 | TRBV6-5 | . | . | TGTGCCAGCAGGCCGGCGGGGAAAAACATTCAGTACTTC | CASRPAGKNIQYF
TRBJ1-1 | TRBV20-1 | . | . | TGCAGTGCAGGACGGGACACTGAAGCTTTCTTT | CSAGRDTEAFF
TRBJ2-3 | TRBV27 | . | . | TGTGCCAGCAGTCGAGGAGTCACAGATACGCAGTATTTT | CASSRGVTDTQYF
TRBJ2-3 | TRBV7-2 | . | . | TGTGCCAGCAGCTTAGCCAGCGGAGCCACAGATACGCAGTATTTT | CASSLASGATDTQYF